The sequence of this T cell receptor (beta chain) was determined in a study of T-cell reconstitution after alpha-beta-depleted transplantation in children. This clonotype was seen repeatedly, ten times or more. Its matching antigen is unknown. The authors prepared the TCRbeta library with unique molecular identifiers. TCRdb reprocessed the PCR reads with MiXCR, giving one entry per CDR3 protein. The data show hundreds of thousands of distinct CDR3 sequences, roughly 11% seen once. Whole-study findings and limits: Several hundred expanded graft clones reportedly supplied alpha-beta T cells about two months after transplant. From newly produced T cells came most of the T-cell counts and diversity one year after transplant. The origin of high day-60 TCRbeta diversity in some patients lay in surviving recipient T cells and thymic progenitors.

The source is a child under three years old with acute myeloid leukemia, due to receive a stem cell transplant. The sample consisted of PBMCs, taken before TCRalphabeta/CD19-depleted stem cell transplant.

The CDR3 here is CASSVDEAYQPQHF. The CDR3 DNA reads TGTGCCAGCAGCGTCGACGAAGCTTATCAGCCCCAGCATTTT. V and J are TRBV5-5 and TRBJ1-5, with D unclear. Per the germline V gene, CDR1 is SGHKS and CDR2 is YYEKEE (reference sequence). V lost 4 bases, J lost 5 bases, and 13 bases lay in between. The CDR3 is 14 residues long.